The 25 T cell receptor beta chains presented below share a single source sample, sequenced in a study of cytomegalovirus exposure and HLA in healthy donors. The PCR ran on 60 Vbeta and 13 Jbeta primers. Data came from immunoSEQ multiplex PCR; TCRdb stores just in-frame clones and leaves some out. In the table there are roughly 150,000 clones, about 72% of which are singletons. The sequencing input was PBMCs. These receptors originate from a male donor in good health and CMV-seronegative.

V usage is TRBV12-5 and J usage is TRBJ2-3, with 8 bases matching TRBD2. The CDR3 runs 16 residues. V shed 4 bases, J shed 0 bases, and the junction held 6 bases outside the gene matches. Germline V gene sequence: CDR1 LGHNT, CDR2 FRNRAP. The CDR3 nucleotides are TGTGCTAGTGGTTCACGGGGGGGCCGGAGCACAGATACGCAGTATTTT. Translating it yields CASGSRGGRSTDTQYF. The full variable domain, rest sourced from reference TRBV12-5 and TRBJ2-3, is DARVTQTPRHKVTEMGQEVTMRCQPILGHNTVFWYRQTMMQGLELLAYFRNRAPLDDSGMPKDRFSAEMPDATLATLKIQPSEPRDSAVYFCASGSRGGRSTDTQYFGPGTRLTVL.

This chain joins TRBV30 and TRBJ1-4; possibly TRBD1 for D (6 bases). With 4 bases removed from V and 4 bases from J, the gap between germline ends came to 10 bases. This CDR3 is built from 13 residues. Germline V CDR1 and CDR2: GTSNPN, SVGIG (reference sequence). CDR3 in DNA: TGTGCCTGGACAGGACAGAGTAATGAAAAACTGTTTTTT. Translation: CAWTGQSNEKLFF.

This rearrangement joins TRBV18 to TRBJ2-7; D is perhaps TRBD2 (6 bases). The CDR3 is made up of 16 amino acids. CDR1 and CDR2 from the germline V gene are KGHSH and LQKENI. Trimming removed 3 bases from V and 2 bases from J, with 17 bases in between. The CDR3 protein is CASSPPGTSSTYEQYF. Written as DNA, the CDR3 is TGTGCCAGCTCACCGCCCGGGACTTCCTCCACCTACGAGCAGTACTTC. Full variable domain (rest looked up from reference TRBV18 and TRBJ2-7): NAGVMQNPRHLVRRRGQEARLRCSPMKGHSHVYWYRQLPEEGLKFMVYLQKENIIDESGMPKERFSAEFPKEGPSILRIQQVVRGDSAAYFCASSPPGTSSTYEQYFGPGTRLTVT.

This clone has just a few counts. The chain has TRBV7-2 and TRBJ2-7, with 9 positions matching TRBD2. Germline V gene lookup returns CDR1 SGHTA and CDR2 FQGNSA. V dropped 1 base and J dropped 5; count of bases not matched to a gene: 15. The CDR3 loop spans 18 amino acids. The CDR3 coding sequence is TGTGCCAGCAGCTTAGTATCCCCGACTAGCGGCCGGAAGAACGAGCAGTACTTC. Its translation is CASSLVSPTSGRKNEQYF. Drawing the rest from reference TRBV7-2 and TRBJ2-7, the complete variable domain is GAGVSQSPSNKVTEKGKDVELRCDPISGHTALYWYRQSLGQGLEFLIYFQGNSAPDKSGLPSDRFSAERTGGSVSTLTIQRTQQEDSAVYLCASSLVSPTSGRKNEQYFGPGTRLTVT.

The gene calls are TRBV2 and TRBJ1-4; D possibly corresponds to TRBD1 (5 bases). V was shortened by 5 bases and J by 6 bases, with 13 bases between the two germline ends. CDR1 is SNHLY and CDR2 is FYNNEI in the germline V gene. The CDR3 is made up of 14 amino acids. CDR3 bases: TGTGCCAGCAGTCCGACAGAATACGATGAAAAACTGTTTTTT. This sequence encodes CASSPTEYDEKLFF.

The chain uses TRBV7-2 and TRBJ1-5, with 9 bases matching TRBD1. This CDR3 comprises 13 residues. Germline CDR1 is SGHTA and CDR2 is FQGNSA. The V segment lost 5 bases and the J segment 8 bases; nucleotides outside the gene matches: 4. CDR3 bases: TGTGCCAGCAGCGCGCGGGACAGGGAGCCCCAGCATTTT. Its translation: CASSARDREPQHF.

The rearrangement links TRBV10-1 to TRBJ1-2; 9 nucleotides line up with TRBD1. J lost 6 bases, V lost 8 bases, and 13 bases had no gene match. The CDR3 has 15 residues. From germline, CDR1 is WNHNN and CDR2 SYGVQD (reference sequence). The CDR3 spells CASRSGTGTGDGYTF. The CDR3 DNA reads TGCGCCAGCCGCTCCGGGACAGGGACCGGCGATGGCTACACCTTC.

This clone has only one observation. CDR3 sequence reads: CASSLGQRHWPLHF. In DNA form, the CDR3 reads TGTGCCAGCAGTTTAGGACAGAGACATTGGCCCCTCCACTTT. The chain employs TRBV6-5 and TRBJ1-6; D perhaps matches TRBD1 (6 bases). Germline loops: CDR1 MNHEY, CDR2 SVGAGI. Between the trimmed V and J ends, which lost 4 bases and 13 bases, there was a span of 17 bases. The CDR3 totals 14 residues.

This chain links TRBV19 with TRBJ2-7; TRBD2 is a possible D gene (6 bases). Germline-derived CDR1 and CDR2 are LNHDA and SQIVND (reference sequence). The CDR3 extends over 15 amino acids. V lost 1 base and J 1 base, leaving 11 bases between the germline ends. The CDR3 DNA is TGTGCCAGTAGTATAGTGGCGGGGTTTTCCTACGAGCAGTACTTC. It is translated as CASSIVAGFSYEQYF.

This rearrangement joins TRBV9 to TRBJ1-2; D is ambiguous. V was clipped by 4 bases and J by 1 base, with 11 bases between them. This CDR3 is 14 amino acids long. Germline-derived CDR1 and CDR2 are SGDLS and YYNGEE. CDR3: CASSSGSFNYGYTF. The CDR3 bases are TGTGCCAGCAGCTCCGGGTCTTTTAACTATGGCTACACCTTC.

This clone was recorded a few times. DNA of the CDR3: TGTGCCAGCAGCCAGGAGGGGAACACTGAAGCTTTCTTT. Its translation: CASSQEGNTEAFF. This chain connects TRBV7-3 to TRBJ1-1; D gene ambiguous. This CDR3 has 13 residues. V dropped 5 bases and J dropped 1 base, with 8 bases sitting between them. Germline-derived CDR1 and CDR2 are SGHTA and FQGTGA. Full variable domain (outside the CDR3, taken from reference TRBV7-3 and TRBJ1-1): GAGVSQTPSNKVTEKGKYVELRCDPISGHTALYWYRQSLGQGPEFLIYFQGTGAADDSGLPNDRFFAVRPEGSVSTLKIQRTERGDSAVYLCASSQEGNTEAFFGQGTRLTVV.

The DNA of the CDR3 is TGTGCCAGCAGTTTGGGTATCCCGGGGGAGCAGTTCTTC. Translating it yields CASSLGIPGEQFF. V gene TRBV28 combines with J gene TRBJ2-1; tentative D call: TRBD2 (5 bases). CDR1 is MDHEN, CDR2 SYDVKM, per germline. The CDR3 loop spans 13 amino acids. Trimming took off 3 bases at V and 10 bases at J, with 13 bases between the two ends.

The gene calls are TRBV7-9 and TRBJ2-5; 13 bases are a match to TRBD2. With V trimmed by 6 bases and J by 5 bases, 3 bases remained unmatched. Per germline, CDR1 SEHNR and CDR2 FQNEAQ (reference sequence). This CDR3 is built from 14 residues. The CDR3 spells CASRTSGRVETQYF. Written as DNA, the CDR3 is TGTGCCAGCAGAACTAGCGGGAGGGTGGAGACCCAGTACTTC.

The V call is TRBV7-2, the J call TRBJ1-6; unclear D gene. V was trimmed by 5 bases and J by 4 bases, leaving 18 bases between them. CDR1 SGHTA and CDR2 FQGNSA come from the germline V gene. The CDR3 has 17 residues. CDR3 coding DNA: TGTGCCAGCAGCCAAAGTGATTTGCGAGCATATAATTCACCCCTCCACTTT. It yields the protein CASSQSDLRAYNSPLHF.

The chain employs TRBV14 and TRBJ2-3, with D perhaps matching TRBD2 (6 bases). The CDR3 loop spans 14 amino acids. Trimming took 4 bases from V and 6 from J, leaving 14 bases between them. Per the germline V gene, CDR1 is SGHDN and CDR2 is FVKESK. CDR3 in DNA: TGTGCCAGCAGCCGTAGCGGAGCTAGGGATACGCAGTATTTT. It encodes CASSRSGARDTQYF.

About this clone: The sample carries other DNA sequences with the same CDR3. The V call is TRBV4-2, the J call TRBJ1-1; D is unclear. Germline lookup yields CDR1 LGHNA and CDR2 YNFKEQ. This CDR3 comprises 16 residues. V was shortened by 0 bases and J by 4 bases, with 15 bases between the two germline ends. DNA for the CDR3: TGTGCCAGCAGCCAAGATCCCCGAGGAGAAGGCACTGAAGCTTTCTTT. As protein: CASSQDPRGEGTEAFF.

The CDR3 here is CASSWTGTNQPQHF. CDR3 coding DNA: TGTGCCAGTAGTTGGACAGGGACCAATCAGCCCCAGCATTTT. The chain employs TRBV19 and TRBJ1-5; TRBD1 matches 8 bases. The CDR3 is made up of 14 amino acids. V shed 5 bases and J 3 bases; nucleotides not matched to a gene: 3. Per the germline V gene, CDR1 is LNHDA and CDR2 is SQIVND (reference sequence).

J is TRBJ2-5 and V is TRBV11-3; no firm D call. The germline CDR1 and CDR2 sequences are SGHNT and YENEEA. The CDR3 spans 13 residues. V was cut by 1 base and J by 1 base, with 4 bases left in between. The CDR3 DNA reads TGTGCCAGCAGCTTAGGCGTCCAAGAGACCCAGTACTTC. It codes for CASSLGVQETQYF.

The chain is built from TRBV19 and TRBJ1-2; possibly TRBD1 for D (6 bases). Germline CDR1 reads LNHDA; CDR2 reads SQIVND (reference sequence). This CDR3 spans 13 amino acids. The V and J ends lost 3 bases and 8 bases respectively, with 13 bases between them. The CDR3 DNA reads TGTGCCAGTAGTATCTCCGGGGGGCGCGGCTACACCTTC. This gives the protein CASSISGGRGYTF.

V is TRBV28 and J is TRBJ1-1, with 9 positions matching TRBD1. The CDR3 is made up of 16 amino acids. J lost 5 bases, V lost 6 bases, and 13 bases had no gene match. Germline CDR1 is MDHEN and CDR2 is SYDVKM. CDR3 sequence reads: CASSPWGTGSGTEAFF. The CDR3 nucleotides are TGTGCCAGCAGCCCCTGGGGGACAGGGAGTGGAACTGAAGCTTTCTTT.

The chain is built from TRBV6-5 and TRBJ1-2, with D hard to call. This CDR3 has 13 amino acids. In germline, CDR1 is MNHEY, CDR2 SVGAGI. V was clipped by 6 bases and J by 0 bases, with 8 bases between them. In DNA, the CDR3 is TGTGCCAGCAGCCGAGGAGCTAACTATGGCTACACCTTC. This encodes CASSRGANYGYTF.

On this clone: One end of the junction is discordant with germline, which a read error may explain. The chain is built from TRBV7-9 and TRBJ1-6, with a tentative D call TRBD1 (6 bases). Germline CDR1 reads SEHNR; CDR2 reads FQNEAQ (reference sequence). The CDR3 covers 17 residues. CDR3 sequence reads: CSSSFAGGGAPGSPLHF. CDR3 DNA: TGTTCCAGCAGCTTCGCGGGAGGGGGGGCGCCAGGTTCACCCCTCCACTTT. Full variable domain (outside the CDR3, taken from reference TRBV7-9 and TRBJ1-6): DTGVSQNPRHKITKRGQNVTFRCDPISEHNRLYWYRQTLGQGPEFLTYFQNEAQLEKSRLLSDRFSAERPKGSFSTLEIQRTEQGDSAMYLCSSSFAGGGAPGSPLHFGNGTRLTVT.

V usage is TRBV6-1 and J usage is TRBJ2-3; D is uncertain. The CDR3 extends over 13 amino acids. CDR1 and CDR2 (germline): MNHNS, SASEGT. The V end was cut by 5 bases, the J end by 5 bases, with 11 bases between. This CDR3 is CASSNVGVDTQYF. CDR3 DNA sequence: TGTGCCAGCAGTAACGTAGGAGTAGATACGCAGTATTTT.

A word on this clone: A read error is likely, as this CDR3 ends without the conserved phenylalanine or tryptophan. The DNA is omitted, as the CDR3 cannot be located on it reliably, and the CDR3 follows TCRdb's listing. V usage is TRBV7-9 and J usage is TRBJ2-3; the tabulated D call, TRBD2, remains unverified against the DNA. The germline gives CDR1 SEHNR, CDR2 FQNEAQ (reference sequence). The CDR3 totals 8 residues, both ends included. CDR3 loop: CASSLAEV.

The chain recombines TRBV29-1 with TRBJ2-3, with 10 bases that match TRBD2. With 3 bases clipped from V and 2 bases from J, the junction kept 11 bases outside the gene matches. Germline V lookup: CDR1 SQVTM, CDR2 ANQGSEA. The CDR3 is 17 residues long. The CDR3 DNA follows: TGCAGCGTTGAGGGTGGGGCTAGCGGGAGAAACACAGATACGCAGTATTTT. Protein: CSVEGGASGRNTDTQYF.